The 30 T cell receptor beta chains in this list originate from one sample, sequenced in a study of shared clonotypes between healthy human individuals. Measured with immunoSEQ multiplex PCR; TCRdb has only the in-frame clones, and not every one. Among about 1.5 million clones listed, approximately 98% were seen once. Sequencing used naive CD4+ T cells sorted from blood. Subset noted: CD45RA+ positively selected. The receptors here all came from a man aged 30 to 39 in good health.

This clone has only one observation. The CDR3 DNA follows: TGTGCCAGCAGCCCGACAGGGACTAGCTATGGCTACACCTTC. It translates to CASSPTGTSYGYTF. J is TRBJ1-2 and V is TRBV11-2; 7 bases are shared with TRBD1. The J segment lost 4 bases and the V segment lost 5 bases, leaving 7 bases of the junction unmatched. The V gene's germline CDR1 is SGHAT and CDR2 FQNNGV. There are 14 residues in the CDR3. The variable domain in full, completed from reference TRBV11-2 and TRBJ1-2, reads EAGVAQSPRYKIIEKRQSVAFWCNPISGHATLYWYQQILGQGPKLLIQFQNNGVVDDSQLPKDRFSAERLKGVDSTLKIQPAKLEDSAVYLCASSPTGTSYGYTFGSGTRLTVV.

The CDR3 DNA is TGTGCCAGTAATGAGAACACCGGGGAGCTGTTTTTT. Protein sequence: CASNENTGELFF. This chain joins TRBV28 and TRBJ2-2; D unclear. CDR1 is MDHEN, CDR2 SYDVKM, per germline. The V gene lost 9 bases and the J gene lost 1 base, with 6 bases spanning the gap. The CDR3 extends over 12 amino acids.

The CDR3 region is CAISESRGFPYEQYF. CDR3 coding DNA: TGTGCCATCAGTGAAAGTAGGGGCTTTCCTTACGAGCAGTACTTC. J is TRBJ2-7 and V is TRBV10-3; a weak D match, TRBD1 (5 bases). CDR3 length: 15 amino acids. Germline CDR1 is ENHRY and CDR2 is SYGVKD. V lost 3 bases, J lost 4 bases, and 16 bases lay in between.

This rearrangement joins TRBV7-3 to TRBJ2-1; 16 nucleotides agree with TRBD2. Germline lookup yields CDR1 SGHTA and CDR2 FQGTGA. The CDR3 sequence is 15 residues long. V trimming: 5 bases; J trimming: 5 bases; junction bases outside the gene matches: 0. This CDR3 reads CASSGTSGRDNEQFF. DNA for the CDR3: TGTGCCAGCAGCGGGACTAGCGGGAGGGACAATGAGCAGTTCTTC.

CDR3 in amino acids: CAWSVGWTSGETGELFF. CDR3 coding DNA: TGTGCCTGGAGTGTAGGGTGGACTAGCGGAGAGACCGGGGAGCTGTTTTTT. The gene calls are TRBV30 and TRBJ2-2, with 10 bases fitting TRBD2. The CDR3 has 17 residues. Germline V gene data show CDR1 as GTSNPN and CDR2 as SVGIG (reference sequence). After removal of 0 bases from V and 5 bases from J, the junction contained 9 bases not matched to a gene.

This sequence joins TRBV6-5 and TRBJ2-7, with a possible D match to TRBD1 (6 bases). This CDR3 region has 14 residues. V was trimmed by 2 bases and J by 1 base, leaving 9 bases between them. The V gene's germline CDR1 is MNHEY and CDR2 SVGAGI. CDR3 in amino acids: CASSYKDSSYEQYF. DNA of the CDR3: TGTGCCAGCAGTTACAAGGACAGTTCCTACGAGCAGTACTTC.

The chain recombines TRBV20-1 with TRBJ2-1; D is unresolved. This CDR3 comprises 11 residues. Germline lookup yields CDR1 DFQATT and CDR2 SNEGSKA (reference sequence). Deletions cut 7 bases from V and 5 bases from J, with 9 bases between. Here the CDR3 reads CSGNHHNEQFF. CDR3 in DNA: TGCAGTGGTAACCACCACAATGAGCAGTTCTTC.

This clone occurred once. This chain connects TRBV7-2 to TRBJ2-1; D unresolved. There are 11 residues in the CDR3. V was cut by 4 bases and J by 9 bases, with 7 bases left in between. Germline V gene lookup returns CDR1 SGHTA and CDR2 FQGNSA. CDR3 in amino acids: CASSSRGEQFF. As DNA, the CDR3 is TGTGCCAGCAGCTCAAGAGGTGAGCAGTTCTTC.

CDR3: CATSRPGGAETEAFF. The CDR3 bases are TGTGCCACCAGCAGGCCGGGAGGAGCCGAAACTGAAGCTTTCTTT. The chain has TRBV15 and TRBJ1-1; D is ambiguous. The V end was cut by 3 bases, the J end by 5 bases, with 16 bases between. The CDR3 extends over 15 amino acids. CDR1 LNHNV and CDR2 YYDKDF come from the germline V gene (reference sequence).

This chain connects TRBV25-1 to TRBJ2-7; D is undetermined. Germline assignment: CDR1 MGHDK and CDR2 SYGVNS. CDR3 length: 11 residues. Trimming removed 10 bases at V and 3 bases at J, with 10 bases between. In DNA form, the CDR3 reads TGTGCCACCTTCAACAGCTACGAGCAGTACTTC. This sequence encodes CATFNSYEQYF.

The CDR3 DNA is TGTGCCAGCAGCTCGATCACTAGCGGAGGGAGAAATGAGCAGTTCTTC. Translated: CASSSITSGGRNEQFF. The chain uses TRBV5-4 and TRBJ2-1; 8 bases are shared with TRBD2. J lost 7 bases, V lost 3 bases, and 12 bases had no gene match. CDR3 size: 16 residues. Germline V gene lookup returns CDR1 SGHNT and CDR2 YYREEE (reference sequence).

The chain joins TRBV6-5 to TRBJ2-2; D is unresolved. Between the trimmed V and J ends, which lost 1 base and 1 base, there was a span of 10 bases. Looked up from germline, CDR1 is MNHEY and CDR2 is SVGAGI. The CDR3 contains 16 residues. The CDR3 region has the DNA TGTGCCAGCAGTTACTGGCTTCCTGGGAACACCGGGGAGCTGTTTTTT. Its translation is CASSYWLPGNTGELFF.

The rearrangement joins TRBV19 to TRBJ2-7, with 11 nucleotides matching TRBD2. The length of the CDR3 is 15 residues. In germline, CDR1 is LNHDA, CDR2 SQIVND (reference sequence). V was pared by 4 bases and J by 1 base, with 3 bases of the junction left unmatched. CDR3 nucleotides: TGTGCCAGTAGTAGGGGACTAGCGGCTTCCTACGAGCAGTACTTC. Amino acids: CASSRGLAASYEQYF.

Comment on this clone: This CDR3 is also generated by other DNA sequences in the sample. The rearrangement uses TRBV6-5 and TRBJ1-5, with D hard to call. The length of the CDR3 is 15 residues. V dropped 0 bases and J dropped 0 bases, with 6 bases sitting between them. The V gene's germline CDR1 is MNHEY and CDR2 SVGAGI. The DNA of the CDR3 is TGTGCCAGCAGTTACTCGGGGTCTAGCAATCAGCCCCAGCATTTT. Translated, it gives CASSYSGSSNQPQHF.

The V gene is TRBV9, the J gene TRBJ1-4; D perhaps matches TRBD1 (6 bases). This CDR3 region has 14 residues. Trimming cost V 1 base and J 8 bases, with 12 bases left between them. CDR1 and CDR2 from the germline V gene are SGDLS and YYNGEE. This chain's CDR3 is CASSVSQGSEKLFF. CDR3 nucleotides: TGTGCCAGCAGCGTATCACAGGGCAGCGAAAAACTGTTTTTT.

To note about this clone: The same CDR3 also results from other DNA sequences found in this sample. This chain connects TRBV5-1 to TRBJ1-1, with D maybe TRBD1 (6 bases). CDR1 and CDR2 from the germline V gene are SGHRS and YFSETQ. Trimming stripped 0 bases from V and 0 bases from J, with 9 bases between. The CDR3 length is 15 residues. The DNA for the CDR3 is TGCGCCAGCAGCTTGGGAGGGGGTTTGAACACTGAAGCTTTCTTT. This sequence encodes CASSLGGGLNTEAFF.

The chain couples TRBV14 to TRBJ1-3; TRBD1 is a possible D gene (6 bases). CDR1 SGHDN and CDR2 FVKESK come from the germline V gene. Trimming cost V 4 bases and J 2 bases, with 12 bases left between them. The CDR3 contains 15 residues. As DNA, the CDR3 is TGTGCCAGCAGCCCGACAGGAAGCACTGGAAACACCATATATTTT. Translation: CASSPTGSTGNTIYF. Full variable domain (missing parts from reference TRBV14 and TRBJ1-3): EAGVTQFPSHSVIEKGQTVTLRCDPISGHDNLYWYRRVMGKEIKFLLHFVKESKQDESGMPNNRFLAERTGGTYSTLKVQPAELEDSGVYFCASSPTGSTGNTIYFGEGSWLTVV.

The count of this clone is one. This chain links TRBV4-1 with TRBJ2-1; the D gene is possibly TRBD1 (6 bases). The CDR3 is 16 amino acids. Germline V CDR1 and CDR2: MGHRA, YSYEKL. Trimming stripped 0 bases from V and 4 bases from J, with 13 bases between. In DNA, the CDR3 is TGCGCCAGCAGCCAAGATCACAGGGCCATATACAATGAGCAGTTCTTC. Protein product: CASSQDHRAIYNEQFF.

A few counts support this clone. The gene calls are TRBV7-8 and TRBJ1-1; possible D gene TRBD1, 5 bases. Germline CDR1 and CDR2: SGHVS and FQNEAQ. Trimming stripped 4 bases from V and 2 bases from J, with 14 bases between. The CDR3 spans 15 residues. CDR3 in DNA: TGTGCCAGCAGCTCCATGGCAGGGTATAACACTGAAGCTTTCTTT. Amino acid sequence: CASSSMAGYNTEAFF.

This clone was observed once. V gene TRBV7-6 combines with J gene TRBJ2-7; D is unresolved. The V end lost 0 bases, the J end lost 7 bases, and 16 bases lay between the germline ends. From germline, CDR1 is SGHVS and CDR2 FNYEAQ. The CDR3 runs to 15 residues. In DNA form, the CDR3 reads TGTGCCAGCAGCTTAGCGCTCACGCCATACCTGGAGCAGTACTTC. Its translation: CASSLALTPYLEQYF.

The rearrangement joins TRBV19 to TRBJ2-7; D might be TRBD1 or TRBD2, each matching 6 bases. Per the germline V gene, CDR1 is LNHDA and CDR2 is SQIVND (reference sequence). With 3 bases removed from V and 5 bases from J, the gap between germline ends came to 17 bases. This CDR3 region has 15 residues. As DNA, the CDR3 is TGTGCCAGTAGTATTTCGGACAGAGGGACTCACGAGCAGTACTTC. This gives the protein CASSISDRGTHEQYF.

Here the CDR3 reads CASSSLLAGGTDTQYF. The CDR3 region has the DNA TGTGCCAGCAGTTCCCTCTTAGCGGGAGGCACAGATACGCAGTATTTT. V is TRBV27 and J is TRBJ2-3; 9 positions match TRBD2. The V and J ends lost 4 bases and 1 base, in that order; junction bases with no gene match: 6. Per the germline V gene, CDR1 is MNHEY and CDR2 is SMNVEV (reference sequence). This CDR3 spans 16 amino acids.

The CDR3 is CASSYQDRDPYEQYF. CDR3 bases: TGTGCCAGCAGTTATCAGGACAGGGACCCCTACGAGCAGTACTTC. V is TRBV6-5 and J is TRBJ2-7; TRBD1 aligns across 8 bases. Germline loops: CDR1 MNHEY, CDR2 SVGAGI. The ends lost 3 bases at V and 2 bases at J; junction bases unmatched: 6. This CDR3 has 15 amino acids.

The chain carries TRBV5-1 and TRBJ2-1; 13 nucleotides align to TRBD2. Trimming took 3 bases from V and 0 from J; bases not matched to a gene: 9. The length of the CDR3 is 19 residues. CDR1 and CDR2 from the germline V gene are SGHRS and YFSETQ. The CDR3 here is CASSWAGTSGVSSYNEQFF. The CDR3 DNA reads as TGCGCCAGCAGCTGGGCCGGGACTAGCGGGGTTAGCTCCTACAATGAGCAGTTCTTC.

As DNA, the CDR3 is TGTGCCAGCTCACCCGGGGCCTCAGATACGCAGTATTTT. It encodes CASSPGASDTQYF. V gene TRBV18 combines with J gene TRBJ2-3; D possibly uses TRBD1 or TRBD2 (5 bases each). The V gene lost 3 bases and the J gene lost 4 bases, with 8 bases spanning the gap. The germline V gene encodes CDR1 KGHSH and CDR2 LQKENI. CDR3 length equals 13 residues.

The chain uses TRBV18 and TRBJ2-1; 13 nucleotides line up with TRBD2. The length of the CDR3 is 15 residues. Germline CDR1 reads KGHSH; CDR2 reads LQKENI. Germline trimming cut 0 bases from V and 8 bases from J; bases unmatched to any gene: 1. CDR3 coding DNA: TGTGCCAGCTCACCACCCACTAGCGGGAGGGATGAGCAGTTCTTC. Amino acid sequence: CASSPPTSGRDEQFF.

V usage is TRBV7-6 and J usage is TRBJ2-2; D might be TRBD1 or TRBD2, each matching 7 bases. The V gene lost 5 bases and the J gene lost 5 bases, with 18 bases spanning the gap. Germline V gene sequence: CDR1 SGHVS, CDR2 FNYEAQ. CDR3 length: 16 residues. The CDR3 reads CASSLGGGSTTGELFF. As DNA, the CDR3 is TGTGCCAGCAGCCTAGGGGGCGGGAGTACAACCGGGGAGCTGTTTTTT.

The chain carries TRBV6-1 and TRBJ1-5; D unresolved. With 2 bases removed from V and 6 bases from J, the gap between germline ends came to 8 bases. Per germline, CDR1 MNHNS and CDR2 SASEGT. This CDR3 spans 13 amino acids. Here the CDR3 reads CASSEMLAQPQHF. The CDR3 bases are TGTGCCAGCAGTGAAATGCTGGCTCAGCCCCAGCATTTT.

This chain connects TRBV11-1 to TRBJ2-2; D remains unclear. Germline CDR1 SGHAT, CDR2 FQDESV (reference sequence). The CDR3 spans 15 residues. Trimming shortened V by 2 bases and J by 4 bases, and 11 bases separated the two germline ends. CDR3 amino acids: CASSLFSVRTGELFF. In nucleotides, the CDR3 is TGTGCCAGCAGCTTATTTTCAGTACGCACCGGGGAGCTGTTTTTT.

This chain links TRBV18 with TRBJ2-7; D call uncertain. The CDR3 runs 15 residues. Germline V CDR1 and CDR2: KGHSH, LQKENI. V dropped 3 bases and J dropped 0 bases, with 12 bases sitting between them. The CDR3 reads CASSPKRETSYEQYF. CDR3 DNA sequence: TGTGCCAGCTCACCCAAAAGAGAAACCTCCTACGAGCAGTACTTC.